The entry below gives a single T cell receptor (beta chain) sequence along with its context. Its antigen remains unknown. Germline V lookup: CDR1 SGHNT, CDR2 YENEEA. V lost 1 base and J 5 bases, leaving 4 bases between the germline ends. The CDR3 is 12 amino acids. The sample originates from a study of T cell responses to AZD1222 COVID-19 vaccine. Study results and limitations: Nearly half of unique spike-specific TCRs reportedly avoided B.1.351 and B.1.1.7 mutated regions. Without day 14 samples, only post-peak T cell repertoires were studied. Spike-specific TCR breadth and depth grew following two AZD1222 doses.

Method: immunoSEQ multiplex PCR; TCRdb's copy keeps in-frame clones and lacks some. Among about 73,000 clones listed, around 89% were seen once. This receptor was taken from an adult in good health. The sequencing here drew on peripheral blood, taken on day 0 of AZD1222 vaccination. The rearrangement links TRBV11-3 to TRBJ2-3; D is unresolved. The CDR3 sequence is CASSLGRDTQYF. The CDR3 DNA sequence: TGTGCCAGCAGCTTAGGTCGAGATACGCAGTATTTT. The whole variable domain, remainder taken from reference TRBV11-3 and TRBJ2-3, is EAGVVQSPRYKIIEKKQPVAFWCNPISGHNTLYWYLQNLGQGPELLIRYENEEAVDDSQLPKDRFSAERLKGVDSTLKIQPAELGDSAVYLCASSLGRDTQYFGPGTRLTVL.